This is a list of T cell receptor beta chains from one sample in a study of radiotherapy plus CTLA-4 blockade in lung cancer. Assay used: immunoSEQ multiplex PCR; TCRdb lists only in-frame clones, some missing. The sample consists of around 130,000 clones, about nine tenths of them appearing once. Sequenced here: peripheral blood, sampled from a patient treated with radiotherapy plus ipilimumab. The receptors were gathered from a human donor with non-small cell lung cancer that progressed on radiotherapy plus ipilimumab. Both conserved end residues are part of each CDR3. A D gene is named only where the DNA matches it firmly.

TRBV19	NA	TRBJ2-7	CASSTTGTGTYEQYF
TRBV7-9	NA	TRBJ2-7	CASSLVGTAGYEQYF
TRBV7-9	NA	TRBJ1-2	CASSRGYGYTF
TRBV18	TRBD1	TRBJ1-1	CASSPQGQGASEAFF
TRBV30	NA	TRBJ2-6	CAWSEDTSGANVLTF
TRBV7-3	NA	TRBJ1-3	CASSLTGGSSGNTIYF
TRBV27	TRBD1	TRBJ2-1	CASSLGQGGYEQFF
TRBV30	NA	TRBJ1-1	CAWTGDTEAFF
TRBV5-5	TRBD1	TRBJ1-5	CASSRTGGAGGSNQPQHF
TRBV2	TRBD2	TRBJ2-2	CASTRSSGINTGELFF
TRBV9	TRBD2	TRBJ2-7	CASSEGTGTSGRRSYEQYF
TRBV5-1	NA	TRBJ1-1	CASRFDGVNTEAFF
TRBV25-1	TRBD1	TRBJ1-3	CASSGVFRTGKGNTIYF
TRBV9	NA	TRBJ1-1	CASSAHQPGQHMNTEAFF
TRBV2	TRBD2	TRBJ2-2	CASRWAGDTGELFF
TRBV7-6	TRBD2	TRBJ2-1	CASSPKPSGRSEQFF
TRBV18	TRBD1	TRBJ1-2	CASSPLVGGRDNYGYTF
TRBV7-6	TRBD2	TRBJ2-5	CASRLAGGETQYF
TRBV7-3	NA	TRBJ1-5	CASSLGAQPQHF
TRBV5-1	NA	TRBJ2-1	CASSPRAADNEQFF
TRBV29-1	TRBD1	TRBJ2-7	CSVLPGQGSHEQYF
TRBV5-1	NA	TRBJ2-7	CASSWGSVTVYEQYF
TRBV11-2	NA	TRBJ2-1	CASSLGPAYNEQFF
TRBV5-1	NA	TRBJ1-1	CASSLSGMNTEAFF
TRBV7-9	TRBD2	TRBJ2-5	CASSSRRAGTSGQETQYF
TRBV14	NA	TRBJ1-2	CASTPAGMSNYGYTF
TRBV9	NA	TRBJ2-5	CASSDLAEGGTQYF
TRBV6-5	TRBD1	TRBJ1-5	CASSYSWQGEQPQHF
TRBV5-4	NA	TRBJ2-2	CASSFANTGELFF
TRBV7-3	TRBD2	TRBJ2-2	CASSDSGRNTGELFF
TRBV28	TRBD2	TRBJ2-2	CASSSLAGAVNTGELFF
TRBV4-2	NA	TRBJ1-1	CASSQLDRNTEAFF
TRBV2	NA	TRBJ2-2	CASRLGGGSSGTGELFF
TRBV19	NA	TRBJ2-3	CASSLTGLDTQYF
TRBV15	NA	TRBJ2-7	CATSRDPGSDMQYF
TRBV19	TRBD1	TRBJ2-3	CASRRDSYTDTQYF
TRBV2	NA	TRBJ2-5	CASRGVQETQYF
TRBV5-6	NA	TRBJ2-5	CASDERSGKETQYF
TRBV7-3	TRBD1	TRBJ1-1	CASRRTGAGTEAFF
TRBV10-1	TRBD2	TRBJ2-5	CASSAAGGSLETQYF
TRBV11-2	NA	TRBJ2-7	CASSSSGLYEQYF
TRBV4-1	NA	TRBJ2-6	CASSQEPGANVLTF
TRBV2	TRBD1	TRBJ2-7	CASTLQGGYEQYF
TRBV2	TRBD1	TRBJ1-3	CASSARQGESSGNTIYF
TRBV12-2	NA	TRBJ2-7	CASLARSGLITYEQYF
TRBV20-1	NA	TRBJ2-3	CSASLPDTQYF
TRBV27	NA	TRBJ2-7	CASRSQGRSYEQYF
TRBV5-4	NA	TRBJ2-3	CASSLVTDTQYF
TRBV5-4	TRBD2	TRBJ2-1	CASSQSGRKDEQFF
TRBV19	NA	TRBJ1-3	CASLGTRNTIYF
TRBV6-5	NA	TRBJ1-1	CASSLRGGPTEAFF